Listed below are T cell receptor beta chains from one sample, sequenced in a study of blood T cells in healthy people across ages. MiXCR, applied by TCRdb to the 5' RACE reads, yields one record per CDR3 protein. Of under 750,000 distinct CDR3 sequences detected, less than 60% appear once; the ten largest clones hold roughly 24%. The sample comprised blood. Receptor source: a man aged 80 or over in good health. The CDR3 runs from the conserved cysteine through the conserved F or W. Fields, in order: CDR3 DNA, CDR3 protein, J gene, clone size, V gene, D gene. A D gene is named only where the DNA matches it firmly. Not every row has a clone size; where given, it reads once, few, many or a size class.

TGTGCCAGCAGCGAGGGACAGCGAAATGAAAAACTGTTTTTT,CASSEGQRNEKLFF,TRBJ1-4,NA,TRBV7-9,TRBD1
TGTGCCAGCAGCTTATGGGTCGGTAGCGGGAGCTCCTACAATGAGCAGTTCTTC,CASSLWVGSGSSYNEQFF,TRBJ2-1,NA,TRBV7-9,TRBD2
TGTGCCAGCACTGAGAGCAGCTCCTACAATGAGCAGTTCTTC,CASTESSSYNEQFF,TRBJ2-1,few,TRBV7-9,NA
TGCAGTGCTAGACGGATAAGCGGATCTAGCACAGATACGCAGTATTTT,CSARRISGSSTDTQYF,TRBJ2-3,NA,TRBV20-1,NA
TGTGCCAGCATCCTGACAGGGGGCACTGAAGCTTTCTTT,CASILTGGTEAFF,TRBJ1-1,few,TRBV12-3/TRBV12-4,TRBD1
TGCAGCGTTGAAGGCGGGAACTTGAACACTGAAGCTTTCTTT,CSVEGGNLNTEAFF,TRBJ1-1,NA,TRBV29-1,NA
TGCGCCAGCAGCCAAGTCGCGGCAGCATATGGCTACACCTTC,CASSQVAAAYGYTF,TRBJ1-2,few,TRBV4-1,NA
TGTGCCAGCAGCTCATCAGGGTTCTCTGGCTACACCTTC,CASSSSGFSGYTF,TRBJ1-2,NA,TRBV12-3/TRBV12-4,NA
TGTGCCAGCAGTTCCGGGGCAGAGACCCAGTACTTC,CASSSGAETQYF,TRBJ2-5,many,TRBV6-6,NA
TGTGCCAGCATCAACAGGGACCCCTACGAGCAGTACTTC,CASINRDPYEQYF,TRBJ2-7,NA,TRBV28,NA
TGTGCCAGCAGCCGACGGGACAGGGGGAACGGGGAACTGTTTTTT,CASSRRDRGNGELFF,TRBJ2-2,NA,TRBV7-2,TRBD1
TGTGCCAGCAGCCTCGACTTTTATAGCAATCAGCCCCAGCATTTT,CASSLDFYSNQPQHF,TRBJ1-5,NA,TRBV12-3/TRBV12-4,NA
TGTGCCAGCAGCTCCGACGGGTTTGAGCAGTTCTTC,CASSSDGFEQFF,TRBJ2-1,many,TRBV7-9,NA
TGCAGTGCACAAGCGGGGGGTGTGTCCAAAAACATTCAGTACTTC,CSAQAGGVSKNIQYF,TRBJ2-4,NA,TRBV20-1,TRBD2
TGTGCCAGTACTTTGGGGGGCGGTGGCTACACCTTC,CASTLGGGGYTF,TRBJ1-2,few,TRBV28,NA
TGTGCCAGCAGCGTAGCCCCATCCACCGGGGAGCTGTTTTTT,CASSVAPSTGELFF,TRBJ2-2,NA,TRBV9,NA
TGTGCCAGCAGTTTTAGGGGCGATGAGCAGTTCTTC,CASSFRGDEQFF,TRBJ2-1,few,TRBV12-3/TRBV12-4,NA
TGTGCCAGCAGCTTAGAGTCTGGTAGCTACACCTTC,CASSLESGSYTF,TRBJ1-2,NA,TRBV7-9,NA
TGTGCCAGCAGCTTAGTTGGACTAGCGGGAAAAGAGACCCAGTACTTC,CASSLVGLAGKETQYF,TRBJ2-5,few,TRBV7-2,TRBD2
TGTGCCAGCAGTGACGGGTTTAAGAACTACGAGCAGTACTTC,CASSDGFKNYEQYF,TRBJ2-7,NA,TRBV2,NA
TGTGCCAGCAGGCTCGCGCGGAACACAGATACGCAGTATTTT,CASRLARNTDTQYF,TRBJ2-3,NA,TRBV7-2,NA
TGCAGTGCCCCTGGACAGGGGGCGCTTGAGCAGTACTTC,CSAPGQGALEQYF,TRBJ2-7,NA,TRBV20-1,TRBD1
TGTGCCAGCAGCATCGACAGGGGAGTCAATTCACCCCTCCACTTT,CASSIDRGVNSPLHF,TRBJ1-6,NA,TRBV7-2,TRBD1
TGCAGCGTTGAAGATACGACCGGCCAGGGCTACACCTTC,CSVEDTTGQGYTF,TRBJ1-2,NA,TRBV29-1,NA
TGTGCTAGCGGGGGACTCCCTAACTATGGCTACACCTTC,CASGGLPNYGYTF,TRBJ1-2,NA,TRBV5-6,NA
TGCAGTGCTAGAGACCAGGGACGCGGGCAAGAGACCCAGTACTTC,CSARDQGRGQETQYF,TRBJ2-5,NA,TRBV20-1,NA
TGTGCCAGCAGTTTTGGGGCGACCAAAAACATTCAGTACTTC,CASSFGATKNIQYF,TRBJ2-4,few,TRBV6-2/TRBV6-3,NA
TGTGCCAGCGGCCGCTTGGCAGAGACCCAGTACTTC,CASGRLAETQYF,TRBJ2-5,NA,TRBV27,NA
TGTGCCATCACTCGGGCAGAGGGACTAGCGGGCCACGAGCAGTACTTC,CAITRAEGLAGHEQYF,TRBJ2-7,NA,TRBV10-3,TRBD2
TGCAGTGCTAGAGATGGGACTAGCGGGGTTCAGACCCAGTACTTC,CSARDGTSGVQTQYF,TRBJ2-5,NA,TRBV20-1,TRBD2
TGTGCCAGCAGTGGGAACACTGAAGCTTTCTTT,CASSGNTEAFF,TRBJ1-1,many,TRBV6-5,NA
TGCAGCTGCGAGGGCCGTGATACGCAGTATTTT,CSCEGRDTQYF,TRBJ2-3,few,TRBV29-1,NA
TGTGCCAGCAGCTTAGACTCACAAGGCGTTAATTCACCCCTCCACTTT,CASSLDSQGVNSPLHF,TRBJ1-6,NA,TRBV7-2,NA
TGTGCCAGCAGCGCTCACTTCGGCACTGAAGCTTTCTTT,CASSAHFGTEAFF,TRBJ1-1,once,TRBV7-3,NA
TGTGCCACCTCCGCGACTAGTTCCACAGATACGCAGTATTTT,CATSATSSTDTQYF,TRBJ2-3,NA,TRBV5-4,NA
TGCGCCAGCAGCTTGGGGCGGGAAAACAATGAGCAGTTCTTC,CASSLGRENNEQFF,TRBJ2-1,NA,TRBV5-1,NA
TGTGCCAGCACTCTGACAGGGGACGGTGGGGAGCTGTTTTTT,CASTLTGDGGELFF,TRBJ2-2,NA,TRBV7-2,TRBD1
TGTGCCAGCAGCTTAGTGCGGACAGTGTTCCCCTACGAGCAGTACTTC,CASSLVRTVFPYEQYF,TRBJ2-7,many,TRBV7-2,NA
TGTGCCAGCAGTTTCCAGCCTAATGAAAAACTGTTTTTT,CASSFQPNEKLFF,TRBJ1-4,NA,TRBV27,NA
TGTGCCAGCAGTTTGGTCGGACAGGGGCCGAACTATGGCTACACCTTC,CASSLVGQGPNYGYTF,TRBJ1-2,NA,TRBV28,TRBD1
TGCAGTGCTAGAGGAGGGGGCTCTGGGGCCAACGTCCTGACTTTC,CSARGGGSGANVLTF,TRBJ2-6,NA,TRBV20-1,NA
TGCGCCAGCAGTCACCCCGGGACCCGGGACTATGGCTACACCTTC,CASSHPGTRDYGYTF,TRBJ1-2,NA,TRBV4-3,NA
TGCAGTGCTAGAGGGGGTCGGACAGGGCTAGGCACTAATGAAAAACTGTTTTTT,CSARGGRTGLGTNEKLFF,TRBJ1-4,few,TRBV20-1,TRBD1
TGCGCCAGCTGTGACACCTCGGGGTACGATGAGCAGTTCTTC,CASCDTSGYDEQFF,TRBJ2-1,NA,TRBV5-1,NA
TGCAGTGCGAGCCGGGACGGGTCGTATGGCTACACCTTC,CSASRDGSYGYTF,TRBJ1-2,few,TRBV20-1,NA
TGCAGTGCTTCGGGACAGAATCAGTTTAATTCACCCCTCCACTTT,CSASGQNQFNSPLHF,TRBJ1-6,NA,TRBV20-1,TRBD1
TGTGCCAGCAGAGCGACAGGGGGCTTGAACACCGGGGAGCTGTTTTTT,CASRATGGLNTGELFF,TRBJ2-2,NA,TRBV7-9,TRBD1
TGTGCCAGCAGGCTCGCTAGCGGGAGTAAAAATGAGCAGTTCTTC,CASRLASGSKNEQFF,TRBJ2-1,NA,TRBV28,TRBD2
TGCAGCGGCACACAGGGGGCAAACAATGAGCAGTTCTTC,CSGTQGANNEQFF,TRBJ2-1,many,TRBV29-1,TRBD1